This TCR beta chain comes out of a study of metastatic and nonmetastatic thyroid tumors. On the study more broadly: Across peripheral blood and tumor or nodule tissue samples taken from malignant and benign thyroid patients, the repertoires were compared with one another.

V lost 2 bases to trimming and J lost 1 base, with 6 bases between them. This CDR3 has 13 amino acids. In germline, CDR1 is SGHTA, CDR2 FQGTGA. Each patient went into thyroid surgery without having received any treatment. In the original workflow: Variation in CDR3 across clinicopathological groups served as the basis for constructing a distant-metastasis classifier in papillary thyroid cancer. TCRdb re-processed the PCR reads through MiXCR. Clone size and V and J calls follow TCRdb, not the original study. The table includes about 85,000 clones, 8% to 9.5% detected once. The table lists this clone with many counts.

This sequence joins TRBV7-3 and TRBJ2-7, with no clear D. This receptor was taken from a female donor with papillary thyroid cancer or a benign thyroid nodule (not recorded which). Some clones in this sample may be carry-over from other donors' samples. The specimen was blood. In DNA, the CDR3 is TGTGCCAGCAGCTTAGCAGAATCCTACGAGCAGTACTTC. This translates into CASSLAESYEQYF.